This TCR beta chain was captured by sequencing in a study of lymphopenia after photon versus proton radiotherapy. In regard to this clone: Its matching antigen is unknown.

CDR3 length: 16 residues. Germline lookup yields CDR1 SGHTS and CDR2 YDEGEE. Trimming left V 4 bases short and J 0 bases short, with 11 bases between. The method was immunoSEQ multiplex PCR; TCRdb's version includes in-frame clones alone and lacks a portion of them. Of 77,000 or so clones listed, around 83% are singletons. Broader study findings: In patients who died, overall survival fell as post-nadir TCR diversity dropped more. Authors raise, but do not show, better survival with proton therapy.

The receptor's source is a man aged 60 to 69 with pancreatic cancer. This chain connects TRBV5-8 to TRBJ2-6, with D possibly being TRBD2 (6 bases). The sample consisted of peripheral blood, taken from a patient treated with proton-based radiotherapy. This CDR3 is CASSGGSFSGANVLTF. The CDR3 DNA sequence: TGTGCCAGCAGCGGGGGGAGTTTCTCTGGGGCCAACGTCCTGACTTTC.